The 26 T cell receptor beta chains below come from one sample, sequenced in a study of blood T cell repertoires in COVID-19. The data were produced by immunoSEQ multiplex PCR, yet TCRdb's version contains in-frame clones alone and is incomplete. Here the sample spans hundreds of thousands of clones, about nine tenths being singletons. The sample was peripheral blood. These receptors were obtained from a woman in her thirties with COVID-19, enrolled during active disease.

This rearrangement joins TRBV4-2 to TRBJ2-7; 10 positions agree with TRBD2. The CDR3 is 15 amino acids. Germline V gene data show CDR1 as LGHNA and CDR2 as YNFKEQ. Trimming removed 4 bases from V and 2 bases from J; junction bases left unmatched: 5. The CDR3 DNA follows: TGTGCCAGCAGCCTTCGGCTAGCGGGGGCCTACGAGCAGTACTTC. It codes for CASSLRLAGAYEQYF.

Points on this clone: The sample has other DNA sequences that encode this CDR3 too. The chain links TRBV5-4 to TRBJ2-2; 16 nucleotides agree with TRBD2. V lost 4 bases and J lost 7; bases outside the gene matches: 7. Per germline, CDR1 SGHNT and CDR2 YYREEE (reference sequence). This CDR3 is built from 17 residues. The CDR3 sequence: CASSAGTSGGVGGELFF. The CDR3 DNA reads as TGTGCCAGCAGCGCCGGGACTAGCGGGGGGGTCGGCGGGGAGCTGTTTTTT.

The rearrangement links TRBV19 to TRBJ2-7; no reliable D call. V was pared by 3 bases and J by 5 bases, with 14 bases between. CDR3 length: 14 amino acids. The germline V gene encodes CDR1 LNHDA and CDR2 SQIVND (reference sequence). CDR3 bases: TGTGCCAGTAGTATCACGGGTGGGTCGGACGAGCAGTACTTC. This codes for CASSITGGSDEQYF.

The J gene is TRBJ2-7, the V gene TRBV2; D is possibly TRBD2 (6 bases). The CDR3 spans 14 residues. Germline V CDR1 and CDR2: SNHLY, FYNNEI. The V end lost 7 bases, the J end lost 5 bases, and 18 bases lay between the germline ends. DNA for the CDR3: TGTGCCAGCATCTACGGGAGAGATGACCACGAGCAGTACTTC. Translated: CASIYGRDDHEQYF.

This sequence joins TRBV5-5 and TRBJ2-1; D is unresolved. There are 14 residues in the CDR3. Trimming removed 4 bases at V and 0 bases at J, with 8 bases between. Germline V gene sequence: CDR1 SGHKS, CDR2 YYEKEE (reference sequence). Written as DNA, the CDR3 is TGTGCCAGCAGCCCGATGAGCTCCTACAATGAGCAGTTCTTC. It encodes CASSPMSSYNEQFF.

The chain is built from TRBV6-6 and TRBJ1-3; D unresolved. The V gene's germline CDR1 is MNHNY and CDR2 SVGAGI (reference sequence). The CDR3 spans 15 residues. Deletions cut 2 bases from V and 2 bases from J, with 10 bases between. CDR3 region: CASSYVRHAGNTIYF. Here the CDR3 DNA reads TGTGCCAGCAGTTACGTGCGACACGCTGGAAACACCATATATTTT.

The chain carries TRBV19 and TRBJ2-5, with 8 bases lining up with TRBD2. Germline loops: CDR1 LNHDA, CDR2 SQIVND (reference sequence). CDR3 length: 16 amino acids. Unmatched junction bases numbered 8, after V lost 3 bases and J lost 2 bases. CDR3 sequence reads: CASSILGGGIQETQYF. Written as DNA, the CDR3 is TGTGCCAGTAGTATTCTAGGCGGGGGGATACAAGAGACCCAGTACTTC.

This clone has more than one count but fewer than ten. The chain links TRBV7-9 to TRBJ1-1, with D possibly being TRBD1 (5 bases). The V end was cut by 5 bases, the J end by 7 bases, with 14 bases between. In germline, CDR1 is SEHNR, CDR2 FQNEAQ (reference sequence). The CDR3 extends over 13 amino acids. CDR3 sequence reads: CASSPHRRDEAFF. CDR3 in DNA: TGTGCCAGCAGCCCCCACAGGAGAGATGAAGCTTTCTTT.

This clone was seen just once. This chain connects TRBV4-1 to TRBJ1-2; D perhaps matches TRBD1 (6 bases). This CDR3 region has 15 residues. Per the germline V gene, CDR1 is MGHRA and CDR2 is YSYEKL. Trimming stripped 1 base from V and 1 base from J, with 10 bases between. DNA of the CDR3: TGCGCCAGCAGCCAAGTAAGGGGGAGTAACTATGGCTACACCTTC. Residues: CASSQVRGSNYGYTF.

The V call is TRBV19, the J call TRBJ2-7; no reliable D call. Trimming took off 9 bases at V and 4 bases at J, with 22 bases between the two ends. This CDR3 comprises 15 residues. The germline V gene encodes CDR1 LNHDA and CDR2 SQIVND (reference sequence). The CDR3 nucleotides are TGTGCCAGGGATTTTCGGGTGTACCCTACTTACGAGCAGTACTTC. Encoded protein: CARDFRVYPTYEQYF.

This clone was counted once. The CDR3 loop reads CASSYLGNTGELFF. CDR3 nucleotides: TGTGCCAGCAGCTATCTAGGGAACACCGGGGAGCTGTTTTTT. The V and J genes are TRBV11-1 and TRBJ2-2, with no clear D. Trimming pared 4 bases from V and 1 base from J, leaving 7 bases between. CDR3 size: 14 residues. The V gene's germline CDR1 is SGHAT and CDR2 FQDESV (reference sequence).

The gene calls are TRBV5-6 and TRBJ2-1, with D uncertain. Deletions cut 1 base from V and 9 bases from J, with 5 bases between. CDR3 size: 11 residues. The germline V gene has CDR1 SGHDT and CDR2 YYEEEE. CDR3 protein: CASSLTSEQFF. In DNA, the CDR3 is TGTGCCAGCAGCTTGACATCTGAGCAGTTCTTC.

This clone was counted between two and nine times. The CDR3 nucleotides read TGTGCCAGCAGCCCCCAGGGAAATACGGCCCTCCACTTT. As protein: CASSPQGNTALHF. The genes are TRBV7-2 and TRBJ1-6; maybe TRBD1 (5 bases). Trimming removed 5 bases at V and 14 bases at J, with 16 bases between. The CDR3 is 13 residues long. Germline values: CDR1 SGHTA, CDR2 FQGNSA.

The J gene is TRBJ2-7, the V gene TRBV5-1; perhaps TRBD2 as D (6 bases). With 0 bases removed from V and 7 bases from J, the gap between germline ends came to 23 bases. This CDR3 has 17 residues. Germline-derived CDR1 and CDR2 are SGHRS and YFSETQ. CDR3 loop: CASSLARDSRESGEQYF. CDR3 bases: TGCGCCAGCAGCTTGGCGAGGGACTCCAGGGAGTCGGGTGAGCAGTACTTC. The variable domain in full, completed from reference TRBV5-1 and TRBJ2-7, reads KAGVTQTPRYLIKTRGQQVTLSCSPISGHRSVSWYQQTPGQGLQFLFEYFSETQRNKGNFPGRFSGRQFSNSRSEMNVSTLELGDSALYLCASSLARDSRESGEQYFGPGTRLTVT.

J is TRBJ2-1 and V is TRBV2; D possibly corresponds to TRBD1 (5 bases). V lost 7 bases, J lost 0 bases, and 7 bases lay in between. CDR1 is SNHLY and CDR2 is FYNNEI in the germline V gene. The CDR3 sequence is 13 residues long. The chain's CDR3 is CASKDTSYNEQFF. The DNA for the CDR3 is TGTGCCAGCAAGGACACCTCCTACAATGAGCAGTTCTTC.

The rearrangement uses TRBV5-4 and TRBJ2-1; weak D call: TRBD2 (6 bases). The CDR3 length is 16 residues. Germline lookup yields CDR1 SGHNT and CDR2 YYREEE (reference sequence). Trimming shortened V by 4 bases and J by 0 bases, and 14 bases separated the two germline ends. For the CDR3, the DNA is TGTGCCAGCAGCCCGGGACTGCTGAGCTCCTACAATGAGCAGTTCTTC. It encodes CASSPGLLSSYNEQFF.

This clone occurred once. V usage is TRBV5-6 and J usage is TRBJ2-5, with 16 bases fitting TRBD2. The CDR3 sequence is 17 residues long. Germline V CDR1 and CDR2: SGHDT, YYEEEE. With V trimmed by 4 bases and J by 4 bases, 7 bases remained unmatched. The CDR3 nucleotides are TGTGCCAGCAGCCGCGGGGGACTAGCGGGGGGGCGAGAGACCCAGTACTTC. Translating gives CASSRGGLAGGRETQYF.

The chain combines TRBV4-2 with TRBJ2-2, with D tentatively TRBD2 (5 bases). Per germline, CDR1 LGHNA and CDR2 YNFKEQ. V lost 7 bases, J lost 6 bases, and 9 bases lay in between. The CDR3 has 12 residues. The CDR3 coding sequence is TGTGCCAGCACCCTGGAGGCCGGGGAGCTGTTTTTT. Protein product: CASTLEAGELFF.

This chain links TRBV7-9 with TRBJ2-1, with 9 bases matching TRBD1. Germline CDR1 is SEHNR and CDR2 is FQNEAQ (reference sequence). V shed 4 bases, J shed 7 bases, and the junction held 8 bases outside the gene matches. The CDR3 contains 15 residues. CDR3 in amino acids: CASSSTLDRGNEQFF. The CDR3 DNA reads TGTGCCAGCAGCTCAACCTTGGACAGGGGAAATGAGCAGTTCTTC.

The CDR3 is CASRGWGDEQFF. The CDR3, as DNA: TGTGCCAGCAGGGGTTGGGGGGATGAGCAGTTCTTC. The chain couples TRBV2 to TRBJ2-1, with D perhaps matching TRBD2 (6 bases). Germline CDR1 is SNHLY and CDR2 is FYNNEI. V was clipped by 6 bases and J by 8 bases, with 11 bases between them. This CDR3 spans 12 amino acids.

The genes are TRBV3-1 (or the pseudogene TRBV3-2) and TRBJ2-7; D is perhaps TRBD1 (5 bases). This CDR3 region has 13 residues. Germline values: CDR1 LGHDT, CDR2 YNNKEL (reference sequence). The ends were cut back, 1 base at V and 6 bases at J, with 10 bases in the middle. Here the CDR3 DNA reads TGTGCCAGCAGCCAAGGTGCAGGGATCGAGCAGTACTTC. Protein sequence: CASSQGAGIEQYF.

This chain uses TRBV27 with TRBJ1-5; TRBD1 agrees at 7 bases. This CDR3 comprises 17 residues. Germline V CDR1 and CDR2: MNHEY, SMNVEV (reference sequence). V trimming: 1 base; J trimming: 0 bases; junction bases outside the gene matches: 6. The CDR3 reads CASSLFGTAYSNQPQHF. The DNA of the CDR3 is TGTGCCAGCAGTTTATTTGGGACAGCGTATAGCAATCAGCCCCAGCATTTT.

This clone is a singleton in its sample. CDR3: CASSRTSGGPSWNEQFF. CDR3 nucleotides: TGTGCCAGCAGTAGGACTAGCGGGGGGCCTTCTTGGAATGAGCAGTTCTTC. The genes are TRBV7-9 and TRBJ2-1, with 14 bases fitting TRBD2. V dropped 6 bases and J dropped 7; count of bases not matched to a gene: 11. CDR1 and CDR2 from the germline V gene are SEHNR and FQNEAQ (reference sequence). This CDR3 spans 17 amino acids.

The chain carries TRBV19 and TRBJ2-7, with unresolved D. Germline values: CDR1 LNHDA, CDR2 SQIVND (reference sequence). The CDR3 runs 13 residues. Between the trimmed V and J ends, which lost 5 bases and 2 bases, there was a span of 10 bases. CDR3 sequence (DNA): TGTGCCAGTAGTCCTACAGTAGCCTACGAGCAGTACTTC. Encoded protein: CASSPTVAYEQYF.

The V and J genes are TRBV6-4 and TRBJ1-5, with D perhaps matching TRBD1 (5 bases). Trimming removed 8 bases at V and 0 bases at J, with 11 bases between. Germline CDR1 is MRHNA and CDR2 is SNTAGT. This CDR3 has 14 residues. This CDR3 is CASCTGDSNQPQHF. CDR3 nucleotides: TGTGCCAGCTGTACAGGTGATAGCAATCAGCCCCAGCATTTT.

The sample holds a few counts of this clone. The chain recombines TRBV10-3 with TRBJ2-1; possible D gene TRBD1, 5 bases. V was cut by 3 bases and J by 0 bases, with 9 bases left in between. CDR3 length equals 15 residues. CDR1 ENHRY and CDR2 SYGVKD come from the germline V gene. The CDR3 reads CAISDRVGSYNEQFF. DNA of the CDR3: TGTGCCATCAGTGACAGGGTGGGCTCCTACAATGAGCAGTTCTTC.